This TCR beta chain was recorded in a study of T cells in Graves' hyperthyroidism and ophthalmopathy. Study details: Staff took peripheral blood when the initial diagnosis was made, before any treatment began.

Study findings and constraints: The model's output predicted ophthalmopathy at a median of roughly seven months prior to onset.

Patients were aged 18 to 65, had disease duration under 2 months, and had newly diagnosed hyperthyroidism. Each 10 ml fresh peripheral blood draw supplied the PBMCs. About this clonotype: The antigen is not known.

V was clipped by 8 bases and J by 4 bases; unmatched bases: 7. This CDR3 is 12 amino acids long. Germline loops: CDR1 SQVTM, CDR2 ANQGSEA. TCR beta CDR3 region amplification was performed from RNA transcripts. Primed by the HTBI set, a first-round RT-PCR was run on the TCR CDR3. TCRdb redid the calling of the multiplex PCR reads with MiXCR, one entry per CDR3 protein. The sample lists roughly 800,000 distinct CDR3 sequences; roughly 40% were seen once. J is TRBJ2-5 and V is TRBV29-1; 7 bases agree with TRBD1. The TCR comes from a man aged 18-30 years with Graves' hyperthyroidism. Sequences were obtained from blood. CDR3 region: CSNEGAGETQYF. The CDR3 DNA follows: TGCAGCAATGAGGGGGCTGGAGAGACCCAGTACTTC.